This TCR beta chain was captured by sequencing in a study of tumor and adjacent non-tumor tissue in lung cancer. Study observations and caveats: Tumor repertoires had a smaller top 100 clone share than normal lung.

This CDR3 region has 14 residues. Germline V lookup: CDR1 SQVTM, CDR2 ANQGSEA. Trimming stripped 7 bases from V and 4 bases from J, with 19 bases between. The template was RNA from unsorted bulk tissue. A modified ARM-PCR protocol with three rounds of nested PCR amplified TCRbeta. MiXCR was run by TCRdb on the multiplex PCR reads, yielding one entry per CDR3 protein. The sample comprises some 93,000 distinct CDR3 sequences, roughly 70% of which are singletons, and 15% to 20% rests with the top ten. Turning to this clonotype: The antigen is not known.

This TCR came from a man aged 55 to 70 with non-small cell lung cancer. The chain recombines TRBV29-1 with TRBJ2-5, with D perhaps matching TRBD1 or TRBD2 (5 bases each). Sequencing input: lung tumor tissue. In DNA form, the CDR3 reads TGCAGCGCCGTAACGGGGCAGAGGAGAGAGACCCAGTACTTC. Its protein product is CSAVTGQRRETQYF.